These T cell receptor beta chains were read from a single sample in a study of blood T cell repertoires in COVID-19. Sequencing used immunoSEQ multiplex PCR; TCRdb keeps in-frame clones, though not all of them. The top ten hold under 3% of the sample, which has about 47,000 clones, about 81% seen once. Sequenced input: peripheral blood. Receptors were obtained from a man aged 45-65 years with acute or convalescent COVID-19. CDR3s include the opening cysteine and the closing phenylalanine or tryptophan. The D gene is left open where the match is weak. The listing skips clone size in some rows; elsewhere it reads once, few, many or a size class.

>-|TRBV7-7|16|TRBJ2-2|TRBD1
CASSPRPGGDTGELFF
TGTGCCAGCAGCCCGCGTCCAGGGGGAGACACCGGGGAGCTGTTTTTT
>-|TRBV7-2|11|TRBJ2-7|-
CASSHGYEQYF
TGTGCCAGCAGCCACGGGTACGAGCAGTACTTC
>-|TRBV13|12|TRBJ2-7|-
CASSSFVGEQYF
TGTGCCAGCAGCAGCTTTGTCGGCGAGCAGTACTTC
>-|TRBV19|13|TRBJ1-2|-
CASTLGNRDGYTF
TGTGCCAGTACACTAGGCAACAGGGATGGCTACACCTTC
>-|TRBV28|12|TRBJ2-1|-
CASMLTYNEQFF
TGTGCCAGCATGCTAACCTACAATGAGCAGTTCTTC
>-|TRBV15|16|TRBJ1-2|-
CATSRDRDGLGGGYTF
TGTGCCACCAGCAGAGACCGAGATGGTCTGGGGGGTGGCTACACCTTC
>-|TRBV24-1|16|TRBJ2-2|TRBD1
CATSESGTGGPGELFF
TGTGCCACCAGTGAATCCGGGACAGGGGGCCCCGGGGAGCTGTTTTTT
>-|TRBV2|17|TRBJ1-5|-
CASSPVTGLYSNQPQHF
TGTGCCAGCAGCCCCGTCACAGGCTTATATAGCAATCAGCCCCAGCATTTT
>-|TRBV3-1/TRBV3-2|16|TRBJ1-4|TRBD1
CASSPIRTGHNEKLFF
TGTGCCAGCAGCCCTATCCGGACAGGGCATAATGAAAAACTGTTTTTT
>once|TRBV7-6|19|TRBJ2-3|TRBD2
CASTATPAGSGGRTDTQYF
TGTGCCAGCACCGCCACCCCTGCCGGTAGCGGGGGCCGCACAGATACGCAGTATTTT
>-|TRBV7-9|12|TRBJ2-7|-
CASAQGVNEQYF
TGTGCCAGCGCCCAGGGTGTAAACGAGCAGTACTTC
>once|TRBV10-1|16|TRBJ2-5|TRBD2
CASSEGFGDYEETQYF
TGCGCCAGCAGTGAGGGGTTCGGGGACTACGAAGAGACCCAGTACTTC
>once|TRBV4-1|13|TRBJ2-5|-
CASSPLGGETQYF
TGCGCCAGCAGCCCGCTAGGGGGAGAGACCCAGTACTTC
>-|TRBV6-2/TRBV6-3|15|TRBJ1-4|-
CASSDPPQGIEKLFF
TGTGCCAGCAGTGACCCTCCACAGGGAATCGAAAAACTGTTTTTT
>-|TRBV7-9|16|TRBJ2-3|TRBD2
CASSSGLAGATDTQYF
TGTGCCAGCAGCTCCGGACTAGCGGGAGCAACAGATACGCAGTATTTT
>-|TRBV5-5|14|TRBJ1-2|-
CASSLGQANYGYTF
TGTGCCAGCAGCTTGGGCCAGGCTAACTATGGCTACACCTTC
>-|TRBV5-4|12|TRBJ1-5|-
CASSQDDQPQHF
TGTGCCAGCAGCCAGGATGATCAGCCCCAGCATTTT
>-|TRBV7-2|16|TRBJ2-5|-
CASSLSPSRGQETQYF
TGTGCCAGCAGCTTAAGCCCCTCCCGCGGCCAAGAGACCCAGTACTTC
>-|TRBV3-1/TRBV3-2|12|TRBJ2-2|-
CASSQRTGELFF
TGTGCCAGCAGCCAACGCACCGGGGAGCTGTTTTTT
>-|TRBV5-1|14|TRBJ2-2|-
CASSLADGGGELFF
TGCGCCAGCAGCTTGGCGGACGGGGGCGGGGAGCTGTTTTTT
>-|TRBV3-1/TRBV3-2|14|TRBJ2-7|-
CASSQDRGTPEQYF
TGTGCCAGCAGCCAAGATCGGGGAACTCCCGAGCAGTACTTC
>-|TRBV12-5|14|TRBJ2-1|-
CASAFDSPYNEQFF
TGTGCTAGTGCCTTCGACAGTCCATACAATGAGCAGTTCTTC
>-|TRBV19|13|TRBJ1-2|-
CATTVGLNYGYTF
TGTGCCACTACAGTAGGATTAAACTATGGCTACACCTTC
>-|TRBV9|15|TRBJ2-1|TRBD2
CASSVQAGGVNEQFF
TGTGCCAGCAGCGTACAAGCGGGGGGTGTCAATGAGCAGTTCTTC
>-|TRBV19|14|TRBJ1-1|-
CAIESGEGNTEAFF
TGTGCCATCGAGTCAGGGGAAGGGAACACTGAAGCTTTCTTT
>-|TRBV9|16|TRBJ2-3|-
CASSATWGGLGDTQYF
TGTGCCAGCAGCGCCACGTGGGGGGGCTTGGGAGATACGCAGTATTTT
>few|TRBV5-6|12|TRBJ2-7|-
CASSVDRSEQYF
TGTGCCAGCAGCGTGGACAGATCCGAGCAGTACTTC
>-|TRBV6-2/TRBV6-3|15|TRBJ1-2|-
CASSYSVNSRYGYTF
TGTGCCAGCAGTTACTCGGTGAACAGTCGCTATGGCTACACCTTC
>once|TRBV3-1/TRBV3-2|14|TRBJ1-4|-
CASSQEPGAEKLFF
TGTGCCAGCAGCCAAGAACCGGGAGCCGAAAAACTGTTTTTT
>-|TRBV29-1|13|TRBJ2-2|TRBD1
CSVWTGLTGELFF
TGCAGCGTCTGGACAGGCCTGACCGGGGAGCTGTTTTTT
>-|TRBV11-1|11|TRBJ2-1|-
CASSSINEQFF
TGTGCCAGCAGCTCTATTAATGAGCAGTTCTTC
>-|TRBV5-4|14|TRBJ2-7|TRBD2
CASSSGGAGSEQYF
TGTGCCAGCAGCTCGGGGGGGGCGGGATCAGAGCAGTACTTC
>-|TRBV5-1|15|TRBJ2-1|-
CASSLRPGREDEQFF
TGCGCCAGCAGCTTGCGCCCGGGAAGGGAGGATGAGCAGTTCTTC
>few|TRBV11-2|15|TRBJ1-4|-
CASSPDSGSNEALFF
TGTGCCAGCAGCCCGGATTCAGGTTCCAATGAAGCACTGTTTTTT
>once|TRBV24-1|15|TRBJ2-7|TRBD1
CATSDPDRGQGEQYF
TGTGCCACCAGTGATCCGGACAGGGGGCAGGGCGAGCAGTACTTC
>-|TRBV5-4|14|TRBJ2-7|-
CASSLGRGVYEQYF
TGTGCCAGCAGCTTGGGTAGGGGTGTATACGAGCAGTACTTC
>-|TRBV12-5|16|TRBJ1-1|TRBD1
CASGLERTGSGTEAFF
TGTGCTAGTGGTTTGGAACGGACAGGGTCGGGCACTGAAGCTTTCTTT
>-|TRBV9|15|TRBJ1-1|-
CASSALEGGGSEAFF
TGTGCCAGCAGCGCACTAGAGGGCGGAGGGTCTGAAGCTTTCTTT
>-|TRBV5-1|17|TRBJ2-3|TRBD2
CASSLPSGRADTDTQYF
TGCGCCAGCAGCTTGCCTAGCGGGAGGGCCGACACAGATACGCAGTATTTT
>-|TRBV19|15|TRBJ1-1|TRBD1
CASSLTGARDTEAFF
TGTGCCAGTAGCCTTACAGGGGCCCGGGACACTGAAGCTTTCTTT
>-|TRBV10-2|15|TRBJ2-2|TRBD1
CASSEAGQGPGELFF
TGCGCCAGCAGTGAAGCAGGACAGGGGCCCGGGGAGCTGTTTTTT
>once|TRBV5-1|17|TRBJ2-1|-
CASSLGMAALSYNEQFF
TGCGCCAGCAGCTTGGGGATGGCGGCCCTCTCCTACAATGAGCAGTTCTTC
>-|TRBV9|14|TRBJ2-3|-
CASSVDPSTDTQYF
TGTGCCAGCAGCGTAGATCCTAGCACAGATACGCAGTATTTT
>-|TRBV27|14|TRBJ2-1|-
CASSMGGLYNEQFF
TGTGCCAGCAGCATGGGGGGGCTCTACAATGAGCAGTTCTTC
>few|TRBV27|15|TRBJ2-3|TRBD2
CASSLSTSGTDTQYF
TGTGCCAGCAGTTTATCGACTAGCGGAACAGATACGCAGTATTTT
>few|TRBV4-1|18|TRBJ2-1|TRBD2
CASSQDLDGLAGLNEQFF
TGCGCCAGCAGCCAAGATTTGGACGGACTAGCGGGACTCAATGAGCAGTTCTTC